These T cell receptor beta chains were read from a single sample in a study of blood T cell repertoires in COVID-19. This table comes from immunoSEQ multiplex PCR, and its TCRdb copy is limited to in-frame clones, with some not included. The sample yields over 400,000 clones, about 88% seen once. The sequencing input was peripheral blood. These receptors were collected from a woman aged 45-60 years with COVID-19, enrolled during active disease. Both conserved end residues are part of each CDR3. A D gene is named only where the DNA matches it firmly. Rows give clone size only sometimes, using once, few, many, or a class for an expanded clone.

j_call | v_call | clone_size | d_call | cdr3_length | cdr3_aa | cdr3_nt
TRBJ2-7 | TRBV2 | . | . | 15 | CASSKDITSSYEQYF | TGTGCCAGCAGTAAGGACATAACGAGCTCCTACGAGCAGTACTTC
TRBJ2-3 | TRBV2 | once | . | 14 | CASIRGIGTDTQYF | TGTGCCAGCATAAGGGGTATAGGCACAGATACGCAGTATTTT
TRBJ1-2 | TRBV6-5 | . | . | 13 | CASSSRQLDGYTF | TGTGCCAGCAGTTCTCGACAGCTTGATGGCTACACCTTC
TRBJ2-5 | TRBV24-1 | . | . | 14 | CATSDLPGVGAQYF | TGTGCCACCAGTGATTTGCCGGGAGTCGGGGCCCAGTACTTC
TRBJ1-1 | TRBV29-1 | . | . | 11 | CSVMGGAEAFF | TGCAGCGTCATGGGGGGGGCTGAAGCTTTCTTT
TRBJ2-7 | TRBV5-4 | . | . | 14 | CASSRAGGSYEQYF | TGTGCCAGCAGCCGGGCAGGGGGGTCCTACGAGCAGTACTTC
TRBJ1-1 | TRBV11-2 | . | . | 15 | CASSGEGLMNTEAFF | TGTGCCAGCAGCGGAGAGGGACTGATGAACACTGAAGCTTTCTTT
TRBJ1-5 | TRBV30 | . | . | 14 | CAWRSRESNQPQHF | TGTGCCTGGAGGTCGAGGGAGAGCAATCAGCCCCAGCATTTT
TRBJ2-7 | TRBV7-6 | . | TRBD1 | 15 | CASSLTGGSTYEQYF | TGTGCCAGCAGCTTAACAGGGGGCTCTACCTACGAGCAGTACTTC
TRBJ2-1 | TRBV5-6 | . | TRBD1 | 14 | CASGVQGAYNEQFF | TGTGCCAGCGGTGTACAGGGGGCCTACAATGAGCAGTTCTTC
TRBJ2-7 | TRBV4-2 | . | TRBD1 | 17 | CASSQVGGDRGRYEQYF | TGTGCCAGCAGCCAAGTCGGGGGGGACAGGGGCCGCTACGAGCAGTACTTC
TRBJ2-7 | TRBV29-1 | . | . | 16 | CSVEVTTLFSSYEQYF | TGCAGCGTTGAAGTGACTACCCTCTTCAGCTCCTACGAGCAGTACTTC
TRBJ1-2 | TRBV28 | once | . | 13 | CASSLTANYGYTF | TGTGCCAGCAGTTTGACAGCTAACTATGGCTACACCTTC
TRBJ1-6 | TRBV19 | . | TRBD1 | 14 | CASSWGQGRSPLHF | TGTGCCAGTAGTTGGGGACAGGGGCGGTCACCCCTCCACTTT
TRBJ2-3 | TRBV9 | . | . | 14 | CASSVAGQGDTQYF | TGTGCCAGCAGCGTAGCCGGGCAGGGCGATACGCAGTATTTT
TRBJ1-5 | TRBV7-8 | . | TRBD1 | 16 | CASSLELDRVGQPQHF | TGTGCCAGCAGCTTAGAGTTGGACAGGGTGGGACAGCCCCAGCATTTT
TRBJ1-1 | TRBV2 | . | . | 11 | CASSERAGTRF | TGTGCCAGCAGTGAACGGGCGGGGACCCGCTTT
TRBJ2-2 | TRBV5-1 | . | . | 15 | CASSPRQRNTGELFF | TGCGCCAGCAGCCCCAGACAGAGAAACACCGGGGAGCTGTTTTTT
TRBJ2-7 | TRBV28 | . | TRBD1 | 15 | CASSMAGTGPYEQYF | TGTGCCAGCAGTATGGCGGGGACAGGGCCCTACGAGCAGTACTTC
TRBJ1-6 | TRBV30 | few | . | 14 | CAWSVSGGGRTLHF | TGTGCCTGGAGTGTCTCAGGCGGCGGGCGAACCCTCCACTTT
TRBJ2-3 | TRBV30 | . | TRBD2 | 15 | CAWSGPGGKRDTQYF | TGTGCCTGGAGTGGCCCCGGGGGGAAGAGAGATACGCAGTATTTT
TRBJ2-7 | TRBV19 | . | . | 16 | CASSLPLRAGGHEQYF | TGTGCCAGTAGTCTCCCGCTTCGGGCCGGAGGGCACGAGCAGTACTTC
TRBJ1-2 | TRBV28 | . | TRBD1 | 16 | CASSARQGRGDYGYTF | TGTGCCAGCAGTGCCCGACAGGGGAGAGGAGACTATGGCTACACCTTC
TRBJ1-6 | TRBV5-1 | . | TRBD1 | 15 | CASSPMTGGNSPLHF | TGCGCCAGCAGCCCTATGACAGGGGGGAATTCACCCCTCCACTTT
TRBJ1-2 | TRBV6-5 | . | TRBD1 | 15 | CASVEGQGVNYGYTF | TGTGCCAGCGTCGAGGGACAGGGGGTAAACTATGGCTACACCTTC
TRBJ2-4 | TRBV7-9 | . | . | 19 | CASSSPPTGSAAWGNIQYF | TGTGCCAGCAGCTCCCCCCCAACAGGGTCTGCCGCTTGGGGAAACATTCAGTACTTC
TRBJ2-3 | TRBV11-3 | . | . | 13 | CASSSGSTDTQYF | TGTGCCAGCAGCTCCGGGAGCACAGATACGCAGTATTTT
TRBJ2-2 | TRBV9 | . | . | 15 | CASSVNRRGTGELFF | TGTGCCAGCAGCGTAAATAGGAGGGGTACCGGGGAGCTGTTTTTT
TRBJ2-2 | TRBV5-1 | few | . | 14 | CASSSRGRGGELFF | TGCGCCAGCAGCTCGAGAGGGCGCGGCGGGGAGCTGTTTTTT
TRBJ2-3 | TRBV7-6 | . | . | 15 | CASSLSGGAGDTQYF | TGTGCCAGCAGCTTAAGTGGGGGGGCAGGAGATACGCAGTATTTT
TRBJ2-7 | TRBV12-5 | . | . | 14 | CASGLGQVSYEQYF | TGTGCTAGTGGTTTGGGACAGGTCTCCTACGAGCAGTACTTC
TRBJ2-2 | TRBV29-1 | . | . | 12 | CSVDRGTGELFF | TGCAGCGTTGATAGGGGCACCGGGGAGCTGTTTTTT
TRBJ1-6 | TRBV5-1 | . | TRBD1 | 15 | CASSFDRGGNSPLHF | TGCGCCAGCAGCTTTGACAGGGGAGGAAATTCACCCCTCCACTTT
TRBJ2-3 | TRBV7-6 | . | TRBD1 | 16 | CASSWGQGRSTDTQYF | TGTGCCAGCAGCTGGGGACAGGGGCGAAGCACAGATACGCAGTATTTT
TRBJ1-5 | TRBV7-5 | once | . | 14 | CAPAFKRSNQPQHF | TGTGCCCCCGCTTTTAAGCGGAGCAATCAGCCCCAGCATTTT
TRBJ2-7 | TRBV7-2 | . | . | 16 | CASSSLRFATSYEQYF | TGTGCCAGCAGCTCCCTCAGGTTCGCTACCTCCTACGAGCAGTACTTC
TRBJ1-1 | TRBV6-5 | . | . | 13 | CASSSARGTEAFF | TGTGCCAGCAGCTCGGCGAGGGGGACTGAAGCTTTCTTT
TRBJ1-2 | TRBV7-8 | . | . | 14 | CASSPVGLIYGYTF | TGTGCCAGCAGCCCAGTTGGCCTCATCTATGGCTACACCTTC
TRBJ1-5 | TRBV4-2 | . | . | 15 | CASSQEERVGQPQHF | TGTGCCAGCAGCCAAGAGGAGAGGGTTGGTCAGCCCCAGCATTTT
TRBJ2-7 | TRBV7-9 | few | . | 12 | CASGGLGYEQYF | TGTGCCAGCGGGGGCCTCGGTTACGAGCAGTACTTC
TRBJ2-7 | TRBV24-1 | . | . | 11 | CATSDLYEQYF | TGTGCCACCAGTGACCTCTACGAGCAGTACTTC
TRBJ2-3 | TRBV6-5 | . | . | 15 | CASSPTRGRTDTQYF | TGTGCCAGCAGTCCGACTAGAGGGCGAACAGATACGCAGTATTTT
TRBJ2-1 | TRBV10-3 | . | . | 13 | CAIRNTTGNEQFF | TGTGCCATCAGGAATACCACAGGGAATGAGCAGTTCTTC
TRBJ2-1 | TRBV9 | once | . | 13 | CASSVDQGNEQFF | TGTGCCAGCAGCGTAGATCAGGGTAATGAGCAGTTCTTC
TRBJ2-7 | TRBV12-3/TRBV12-4 | . | . | 12 | CASSLLDQEQYF | TGTGCCAGCAGTTTACTAGACCAGGAGCAGTACTTC
TRBJ2-2 | TRBV30 | . | . | 13 | CAAEGGGVRELFF | TGTGCCGCAGAGGGGGGGGGCGTCCGGGAGCTGTTTTTT
TRBJ2-7 | TRBV28 | . | . | 15 | CASSLGTSGVVEQYF | TGTGCCAGCAGTTTAGGAACCTCAGGGGTTGTCGAGCAGTACTTC
TRBJ1-6 | TRBV11-2 | . | . | 14 | CASSLAVYNSPLHF | TGTGCCAGCAGCTTAGCTGTGTATAATTCACCCCTCCACTTT
TRBJ2-3 | TRBV5-5 | . | . | 15 | CASSLQEIETDTQYF | TGTGCCAGCAGCTTGCAGGAAATAGAAACAGATACGCAGTATTTT
TRBJ1-5 | TRBV10-3 | . | . | 17 | CANKEGGGRRSNQPQHF | TGTGCCAACAAAGAGGGGGGGGGCAGGAGGAGCAATCAGCCCCAGCATTTT
TRBJ2-3 | TRBV7-6 | . | TRBD2 | 16 | CASSPAGELGTDTQYF | TGTGCCAGCAGCCCAGCGGGGGAGCTAGGCACAGATACGCAGTATTTT
TRBJ2-3 | TRBV5-1 | once | TRBD2 | 16 | CASSFLPGLATDTQYF | TGCGCCAGCAGCTTCCTTCCGGGACTAGCAACAGATACGCAGTATTTT
TRBJ2-3 | TRBV20-1 | few | TRBD2 | 14 | CSASAGGSANTQYF | TGCAGTGCTAGTGCGGGAGGTTCCGCCAATACGCAGTATTTT
TRBJ1-2 | TRBV7-9 | few | . | 13 | CASRGSYRQGYTF | TGTGCCAGCAGGGGGTCATACAGGCAAGGCTACACCTTC
TRBJ2-7 | TRBV3-1/TRBV3-2 | . | TRBD1 | 15 | CASSQDRQGADEQYF | TGTGCCAGCAGCCAAGATCGGCAGGGGGCAGACGAGCAGTACTTC
TRBJ1-2 | TRBV3-1/TRBV3-2 | few | TRBD1 | 14 | CASSRTTTGGGYTF | TGTGCCAGCAGCCGCACAACAACAGGGGGTGGCTACACCTTC
TRBJ1-3 | TRBV7-2 | . | TRBD1 | 17 | CASSLRTGRYSGNTIYF | TGTGCCAGCAGCTTAAGGACAGGACGCTACTCTGGAAACACCATATATTTT
TRBJ1-1 | TRBV6-1 | . | TRBD1 | 14 | CASSDGQGWTEAFF | TGTGCCAGCAGTGACGGACAGGGATGGACTGAAGCTTTCTTT
TRBJ2-3 | TRBV5-1 | . | TRBD2 | 16 | CASSSSSGGAPDTQYF | TGCGCCAGCAGCTCGTCGAGCGGGGGGGCGCCAGATACGCAGTATTTT
TRBJ2-1 | TRBV9 | . | . | 16 | CASSVVGTGSYNEQFF | TGTGCCAGCAGCGTAGTAGGCACAGGCTCCTACAATGAGCAGTTCTTC